Sequencing of this T cell receptor (beta chain) was carried out in a study of blood T cell repertoires in COVID-19. Study in general: T cells, B-cell-depleted T cells, or PBMCs provided the cDNA or gDNA that served as material.

This clone is a singleton in its sample. The germline V gene encodes CDR1 MNHEY and CDR2 SMNVEV (reference sequence). This CDR3 is built from 12 residues. V lost 2 bases and J lost 10, with 9 bases in between. Assay: immunoSEQ multiplex PCR; the TCRdb copy retains only in-frame clones and omits some. This table holds roughly 60,000 clones, 85% found once. The sample taken for sequencing was peripheral blood. The receptor's source is a human donor in a cohort sampled during active COVID-19. The V gene is TRBV27, the J gene TRBJ2-1; D perhaps matches TRBD1 (5 bases). Here the CDR3 DNA reads TGTGCCAGCAGTTTAGATTGGGGCGAGCAGTTCTTC. Its protein is CASSLDWGEQFF.